Listed below are T cell receptor beta chains from one sample, sequenced in a study of OX40 agonist ivuxolimab in advanced cancers. This table comes from immunoSEQ multiplex PCR, and its TCRdb copy is limited to in-frame clones, with some not included. Of 100,000 to 110,000 clones listed, approximately 90% are singletons. The specimen was CD4+ or CD8+ T cells sorted from blood, collected in a trial of the OX40 agonist ivuxolimab. The receptors were gathered from an adult with an advanced solid tumor such as melanoma, head and neck, liver or kidney cancer. Each CDR3 is given with its conserved first and last residue. The order of the fields is D gene, J gene, V gene, clone size, CDR3 DNA, CDR3 protein. A D gene is named only where the DNA matches it firmly. A row's size may be missing; if present it is once, few, many or a size class.

D: NA
J: TRBJ1-2
V: TRBV9
size: NA
DNA: TGTGCCAGCAGCGTAGGGAATGGCTACACCTTC
CDR3: CASSVGNGYTF

D: NA
J: TRBJ2-1
V: TRBV2
size: NA
DNA: TGTGCCAGCAGCAAACCGGGGAATGAGCAGTTCTTC
CDR3: CASSKPGNEQFF

D: TRBD1
J: TRBJ2-1
V: TRBV6-1
size: NA
DNA: TGTGCCAGCAGGCCGACAGGGACGGCACCGTTCTTC
CDR3: CASRPTGTAPFF

D: NA
J: TRBJ2-2
V: TRBV10-3
size: NA
DNA: TGTGCCATCAGTGAGTCGAACCAATACGGGGAGCTGTTTTTT
CDR3: CAISESNQYGELFF

D: NA
J: TRBJ2-5
V: TRBV5-6
size: NA
DNA: TGTGCCAGCAGCTTGTTCGAGACAGTGGGGCCAGAGACCCAGTACTTC
CDR3: CASSLFETVGPETQYF

D: NA
J: TRBJ2-1
V: TRBV6-4
size: NA
DNA: TGTGCCAGCAGTGACTCGTTCCCCGCTCTCAGCGATGAGCAGTTCTTC
CDR3: CASSDSFPALSDEQFF

D: NA
J: TRBJ2-3
V: TRBV5-1
size: NA
DNA: TGCGCCAGCAGCCTCACCGGGGGCTACACAGATACGCAGTATTTT
CDR3: CASSLTGGYTDTQYF

D: NA
J: TRBJ2-4
V: TRBV6-1
size: NA
DNA: TGTGCCAGCAGTGAACGTCGTAGGGGAAACATTCAGTACTTC
CDR3: CASSERRRGNIQYF

D: NA
J: TRBJ1-3
V: TRBV6-5
size: NA
DNA: TGTGCCAGCAGTTCTTCAGGGAATGGAAACACCATATATTTT
CDR3: CASSSSGNGNTIYF

D: NA
J: TRBJ2-4
V: TRBV2
size: once
DNA: TGTGCCAGCGGAGGCAGACTGGGGGGAAACATTCAGTACTTC
CDR3: CASGGRLGGNIQYF

D: TRBD1
J: TRBJ2-5
V: TRBV6-6
size: NA
DNA: TGTGCCAGCAGACCCCGGGACAGAGCGTACCAAGAGGCCCAGTACTTC
CDR3: CASRPRDRAYQEAQYF

D: TRBD1
J: TRBJ2-7
V: TRBV6-1
size: NA
DNA: TGTGCCAGCAGTGAAACCTGGACAGGTCCGAGCTCCTACGAGCAGTACTTC
CDR3: CASSETWTGPSSYEQYF

D: NA
J: TRBJ2-7
V: TRBV6-6
size: NA
DNA: TGTGCCAGCAGTAACAACTACGAGCAGTACTTC
CDR3: CASSNNYEQYF

D: NA
J: TRBJ1-1
V: TRBV10-3
size: NA
DNA: TGTGCCATCAGGGGGACTATGAACACTGAAGCTTTCTTT
CDR3: CAIRGTMNTEAFF

D: NA
J: TRBJ1-3
V: TRBV5-8
size: NA
DNA: TGTGCCAGCTCGGGAGGAGGAGTCGGAAACACCATATATTTT
CDR3: CASSGGGVGNTIYF

D: NA
J: TRBJ1-3
V: TRBV5-1
size: NA
DNA: TGCGCCAGCAGCTCCCAACAGGGTTCTGGAAACACCATATATTTT
CDR3: CASSSQQGSGNTIYF

D: NA
J: TRBJ1-2
V: TRBV30
size: NA
DNA: TGTGCCTGGAGCAACCGGGCAGGGGGCTACACCTTC
CDR3: CAWSNRAGGYTF

D: NA
J: TRBJ2-1
V: TRBV27
size: NA
DNA: TGTGCCAGCAGTTTCGCCAGGGGTATATTGGATGAGCAGTTCTTC
CDR3: CASSFARGILDEQFF

D: NA
J: TRBJ1-5
V: TRBV2
size: once
DNA: TGTGCCAGCAGCGGGACAAGCGAATGGAATCAGCCCCAGCATTTT
CDR3: CASSGTSEWNQPQHF

D: TRBD2
J: TRBJ2-5
V: TRBV5-5
size: NA
DNA: TGTGCCAGCAGCTTTCGCGGGGGCCAGTACTTC
CDR3: CASSFRGGQYF

D: NA
J: TRBJ2-2
V: TRBV2
size: NA
DNA: TGTGCCAGCACGTTCGGTGGGGAGCTGTTTTTT
CDR3: CASTFGGELFF

D: NA
J: TRBJ2-5
V: TRBV5-1
size: NA
DNA: TGCGCCAGCAGTCGGGACCCCCCTGGGCCCCAGTACTTC
CDR3: CASSRDPPGPQYF

D: NA
J: TRBJ1-1
V: TRBV6-6
size: NA
DNA: TGTGCCAGCAGTTCCCTCCCCCACTCGGACCCTGAAGCTTTCTTT
CDR3: CASSSLPHSDPEAFF

D: NA
J: TRBJ1-6
V: TRBV2
size: NA
DNA: TGTGCCAGCAGTGAACCCTCGGGGACGGGAAATAATTCACCCCTCCACTTT
CDR3: CASSEPSGTGNNSPLHF

D: NA
J: TRBJ1-2
V: TRBV5-1
size: NA
DNA: TGCGCCAGCAGCCCCAATAGGGATCAAGGCTACACCTTC
CDR3: CASSPNRDQGYTF

D: NA
J: TRBJ1-6
V: TRBV6-1
size: NA
DNA: TGTGCCAGCAGTGGATACAGGGATTCCTTCTCACCCCTCCACTTT
CDR3: CASSGYRDSFSPLHF

D: NA
J: TRBJ1-2
V: TRBV21-1
size: NA
DNA: TGTGCCAGCAGCACCACACAGGGGGCCTATGGCTACACCTTC
CDR3: CASSTTQGAYGYTF

D: NA
J: TRBJ2-1
V: TRBV5-1
size: NA
DNA: TGCGCCAGCAGCTTGATTGGGAGCTCCTACAATGAGCAGTTCTTC
CDR3: CASSLIGSSYNEQFF

D: TRBD1
J: TRBJ2-1
V: TRBV19
size: once
DNA: TGTGCCAGTAGCCGGGACAGGGGGCGTAATGAGCAGTTCTTC
CDR3: CASSRDRGRNEQFF

D: TRBD2
J: TRBJ2-3
V: TRBV5-1
size: NA
DNA: TGCGCCAGCAGCAGACTCGCGGGGGTGGATACGCAGTATTTT
CDR3: CASSRLAGVDTQYF

D: TRBD1
J: TRBJ2-5
V: TRBV7-7
size: NA
DNA: TGTGCCAGCAGCCTAGGGACAGCGCAGGTCGAGACCCAGTACTTC
CDR3: CASSLGTAQVETQYF

D: TRBD1
J: TRBJ2-2
V: TRBV19
size: NA
DNA: TGTGCCACAAAAGGACAGGCCCAAACAGCCGCCGGGGAGCTGTTTTTT
CDR3: CATKGQAQTAAGELFF

D: NA
J: TRBJ2-7
V: TRBV7-8
size: NA
DNA: TGTGCCAGCAGCGCAGCTACACCCACGGGAGCGTACGAGCAGTACTTC
CDR3: CASSAATPTGAYEQYF

D: NA
J: TRBJ2-2
V: TRBV19
size: NA
DNA: TGTGCCAGTAGTGCTGGGGCTAGGAGGGACTTCCCCGGGGAGCTGTTTTTT
CDR3: CASSAGARRDFPGELFF

D: TRBD1
J: TRBJ1-5
V: TRBV19
size: NA
DNA: TGTGCCAGTAGTTCGCGGGGGACAGGGGTGAGGAATCAGCCCCAGCATTTT
CDR3: CASSSRGTGVRNQPQHF

D: NA
J: TRBJ2-2
V: TRBV6-6
size: once
DNA: TGTGCCAGCAGTCCACTAGAGAGGGTGGTCGGGGAGCTGTTTTTT
CDR3: CASSPLERVVGELFF

D: NA
J: TRBJ2-7
V: TRBV19
size: NA
DNA: TGTGCCAGTAATAGGGGGGGTTCGGCCTACGAGCAGTACTTC
CDR3: CASNRGGSAYEQYF

D: NA
J: TRBJ1-1
V: TRBV19
size: NA
DNA: TGTGCCAGTACTCAGCGAGGTGGGAACACTGAAGCTTTCTTT
CDR3: CASTQRGGNTEAFF

D: NA
J: TRBJ2-3
V: TRBV5-4
size: NA
DNA: TGTGCCAGCAGCCCGACTAGTCCCCTCACAGATACGCAGTATTTT
CDR3: CASSPTSPLTDTQYF

D: NA
J: TRBJ2-2
V: TRBV7-2
size: once
DNA: TGTGCCAGCAGCTTTATGCGACTATTAGGCGGGGAGCTGTTTTTT
CDR3: CASSFMRLLGGELFF

D: NA
J: TRBJ1-1
V: TRBV5-1
size: NA
DNA: TGCGCCAGCAGCTTATCCGGGACGCAAAATTTGGAAGCTTTCTTT
CDR3: CASSLSGTQNLEAFF

D: TRBD2
J: TRBJ2-1
V: TRBV28
size: once
DNA: TGTGCCAGCAGTCCTAGCGGGAGCTCCTACAATGAGCAGTTCTTC
CDR3: CASSPSGSSYNEQFF

D: NA
J: TRBJ1-5
V: TRBV30
size: NA
DNA: TGTGCCTGGAGTGCCCGTGGAGGGCTTAGCAATCAGCCCCAGCATTTT
CDR3: CAWSARGGLSNQPQHF

D: NA
J: TRBJ1-1
V: TRBV14
size: NA
DNA: TGTGCCAGCAGCCCCCGCCGGGGGGGTGGGGCTGAAGCTTTCTTT
CDR3: CASSPRRGGGAEAFF

D: NA
J: TRBJ1-1
V: TRBV2
size: NA
DNA: TGTGCCAGCAGCCCCGGACGGAAGAACACTGAAGCTTTCTTT
CDR3: CASSPGRKNTEAFF

D: TRBD1
J: TRBJ1-2
V: TRBV5-5
size: NA
DNA: TGTGCCAGCAGTCGGACAGGGGCTAACTATGGCTACACCTTC
CDR3: CASSRTGANYGYTF

D: NA
J: TRBJ2-3
V: TRBV5-4
size: NA
DNA: TGTGCCAGCAGCTTAAGTTTTCCAGATACGCAGTATTTT
CDR3: CASSLSFPDTQYF

D: TRBD2
J: TRBJ2-5
V: TRBV5-4
size: NA
DNA: TGTGCCAGCAGCTTGCCAGCGGGGGGGCACGAGACCCAGTACTTC
CDR3: CASSLPAGGHETQYF

D: NA
J: TRBJ2-1
V: TRBV5-4
size: once
DNA: TGTGCCAGCAGCTTGGGCCGGGGGGCGTCGTCCTACAATGAGCAGTTCTTC
CDR3: CASSLGRGASSYNEQFF

D: NA
J: TRBJ1-3
V: TRBV5-8
size: NA
DNA: TGTGCCAGCAGCTTGGGTCGTGGTTCTGGAAACACCATATATTTT
CDR3: CASSLGRGSGNTIYF

D: NA
J: TRBJ2-7
V: TRBV19
size: NA
DNA: TGTGCCAGTAGTAAACCTGGGGCGGCTAGCTCCTACGAGCAGTACTTC
CDR3: CASSKPGAASSYEQYF

D: TRBD1
J: TRBJ2-3
V: TRBV11-2
size: NA
DNA: TGTGCCAGCAGCTCCGGGGGACAGGGGCGGGATACGCAGTATTTT
CDR3: CASSSGGQGRDTQYF

D: TRBD1
J: TRBJ1-4
V: TRBV6-1
size: NA
DNA: TGTGCCAGCAGTGTTACAGGGGCGGAAAAACTGTTTTTT
CDR3: CASSVTGAEKLFF

D: NA
J: TRBJ2-7
V: TRBV29-1
size: NA
DNA: TGCAGCGTTGAGGGGGCAGCTAACGAGCAGTACTTC
CDR3: CSVEGAANEQYF

D: NA
J: TRBJ2-7
V: TRBV29-1
size: NA
DNA: TGCAGCGCGGCCGGGATGCACGGCACCAGCGAGCAGTACTTC
CDR3: CSAAGMHGTSEQYF

D: TRBD2
J: TRBJ2-1
V: TRBV30
size: once
DNA: TGTGCCTGTTTTGCGGGGGGGCTTAATGAGCAGTTCTTC
CDR3: CACFAGGLNEQFF

D: NA
J: TRBJ2-7
V: TRBV6-6
size: NA
DNA: TGTGCCAGCAGTTACCCAAAGGGGAGCTCCTACGAGCAGTACTTC
CDR3: CASSYPKGSSYEQYF